This T cell receptor (beta chain) was obtained from a study of OX40 agonist ivuxolimab in advanced cancers. Study information: Treatment of patients was with ivuxolimab, an agonistic anti-OX40 (CD134) antibody.

Peripheral blood came from all dose cohorts at three timepoints. Some clones are missing from TCRdb's copy, which holds only in-frame ones; the method was immunoSEQ multiplex PCR. The sample lists 45,000 to 65,000 clones; roughly 83% were seen once. The receptor was isolated from an adult with an advanced solid tumor such as melanoma, head and neck, liver or kidney cancer. The sample consisted of CD4+ or CD8+ T cells sorted from blood, taken in a trial of the OX40 agonist ivuxolimab.

CDR3 sequence: CASSIPAGKGGNTIYF. In DNA form, the CDR3 reads TGTGCCAGTAGTATCCCCGCAGGGAAAGGAGGAAACACCATATATTTT. This chain uses TRBV19 with TRBJ1-3, with D possibly matching TRBD1 (5 bases). The germline gives CDR1 LNHDA, CDR2 SQIVND (reference sequence). The ends were cut back, 3 bases at V and 4 bases at J, with 16 bases in the middle. The CDR3 runs 16 residues.